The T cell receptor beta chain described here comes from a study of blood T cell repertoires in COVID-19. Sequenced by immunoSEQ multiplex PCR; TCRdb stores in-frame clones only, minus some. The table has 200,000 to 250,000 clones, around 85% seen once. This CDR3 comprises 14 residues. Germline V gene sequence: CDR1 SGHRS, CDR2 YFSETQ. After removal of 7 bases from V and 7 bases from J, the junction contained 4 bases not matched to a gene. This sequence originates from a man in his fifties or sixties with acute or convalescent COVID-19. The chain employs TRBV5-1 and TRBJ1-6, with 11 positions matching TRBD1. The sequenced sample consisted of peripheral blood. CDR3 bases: TGCGCCAGCGGCCGGGACAGGGGGAATTCACCCCTCCACTTT. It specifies CASGRDRGNSPLHF.